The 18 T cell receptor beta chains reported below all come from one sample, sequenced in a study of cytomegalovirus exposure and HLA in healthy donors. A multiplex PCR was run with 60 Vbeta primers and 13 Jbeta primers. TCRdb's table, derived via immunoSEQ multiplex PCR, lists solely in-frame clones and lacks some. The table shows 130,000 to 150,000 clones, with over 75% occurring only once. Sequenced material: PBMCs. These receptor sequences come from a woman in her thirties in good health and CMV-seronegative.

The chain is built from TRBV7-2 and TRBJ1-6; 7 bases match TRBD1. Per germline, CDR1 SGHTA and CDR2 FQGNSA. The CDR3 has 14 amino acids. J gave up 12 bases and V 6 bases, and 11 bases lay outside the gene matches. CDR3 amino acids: CASSYSYRGGPLHF. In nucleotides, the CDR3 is TGTGCCAGCAGTTACAGTTACAGGGGTGGACCCCTCCACTTT.

The CDR3 sequence: CASSSLFQETQYF. The DNA of the CDR3 is TGTGCCAGCAGCTCCCTTTTCCAAGAGACCCAGTACTTC. The V gene is TRBV7-2, the J gene TRBJ2-5; D is unresolved. With 4 bases removed from V and 1 base from J, the gap between germline ends came to 7 bases. The CDR3 length is 13 residues. In germline, CDR1 is SGHTA, CDR2 FQGNSA. Using reference TRBV7-2 and TRBJ2-5 for the parts outside the CDR3, the full variable domain is GAGVSQSPSNKVTEKGKDVELRCDPISGHTALYWYRQSLGQGLEFLIYFQGNSAPDKSGLPSDRFSAERTGGSVSTLTIQRTQQEDSAVYLCASSSLFQETQYFGPGTRLLVL.

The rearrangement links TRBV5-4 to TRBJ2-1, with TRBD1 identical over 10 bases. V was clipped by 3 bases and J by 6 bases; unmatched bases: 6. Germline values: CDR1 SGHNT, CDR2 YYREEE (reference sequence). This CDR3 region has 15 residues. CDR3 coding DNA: TGTGCCAGCAGCTCCGACAGGGGGCTGATCAATGAGCAGTTCTTC. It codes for CASSSDRGLINEQFF.

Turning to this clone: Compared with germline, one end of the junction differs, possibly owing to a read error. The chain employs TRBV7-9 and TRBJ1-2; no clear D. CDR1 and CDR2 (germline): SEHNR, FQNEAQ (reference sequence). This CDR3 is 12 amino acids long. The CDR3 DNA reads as TGTTCCAGCAGCTTAGACTACTATGGCTACACCTTC. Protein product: CSSSLDYYGYTF.

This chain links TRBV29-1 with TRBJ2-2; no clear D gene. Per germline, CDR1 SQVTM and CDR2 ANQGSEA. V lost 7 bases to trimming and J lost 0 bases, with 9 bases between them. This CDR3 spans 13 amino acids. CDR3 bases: TGCAGCGCGCGGTGGGCGAACACCGGGGAGCTGTTTTTT. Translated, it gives CSARWANTGELFF.

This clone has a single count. The CDR3 loop reads CASSEALAGSWYNEQFF. As DNA, the CDR3 is TGTGCCAGCAGTGAAGCGTTGGCGGGTTCGTGGTACAATGAGCAGTTCTTC. V gene TRBV2 combines with J gene TRBJ2-1; perhaps TRBD2 as D (5 bases). Trimming stripped 0 bases from V and 4 bases from J, with 16 bases between. CDR3 length equals 17 residues. The germline gives CDR1 SNHLY, CDR2 FYNNEI. Supplemented by reference TRBV2 and TRBJ2-1, the full variable domain reads EPEVTQTPSHQVTQMGQEVILRCVPISNHLYFYWYRQILGQKVEFLVSFYNNEISEKSEIFDDQFSVERPDGSNFTLKIRSTKLEDSAMYFCASSEALAGSWYNEQFFGPGTRLTVL.

The CDR3 DNA is TGTGCCAGCAGCTTATCCCACAGGGGGGAAGCTTTCTTT. It specifies CASSLSHRGEAFF. The chain uses TRBV11-2 and TRBJ1-1; 8 nucleotides align to TRBD1. The germline V gene encodes CDR1 SGHAT and CDR2 FQNNGV. Germline trimming cut 2 bases from V and 8 bases from J; bases unmatched to any gene: 4. This CDR3 has 13 residues.

The CDR3 DNA follows: TGTGCCAGCAGCTTAGGCCTCGACAGGGGGGGCTACACCTTC. This sequence encodes CASSLGLDRGGYTF. The gene calls are TRBV11-2 and TRBJ1-2; 9 bases are a match to TRBD1. This CDR3 is built from 14 residues. CDR1 SGHAT and CDR2 FQNNGV come from the germline V gene. With V trimmed by 1 base and J by 8 bases, 5 bases remained unmatched.

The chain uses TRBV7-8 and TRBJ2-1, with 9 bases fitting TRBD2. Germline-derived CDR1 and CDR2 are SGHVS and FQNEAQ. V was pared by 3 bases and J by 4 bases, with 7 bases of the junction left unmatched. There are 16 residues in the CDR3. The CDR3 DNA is TGTGCCAGCAGCTTCGCCGGGACTAGCCTTTACAATGAGCAGTTCTTC. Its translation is CASSFAGTSLYNEQFF.

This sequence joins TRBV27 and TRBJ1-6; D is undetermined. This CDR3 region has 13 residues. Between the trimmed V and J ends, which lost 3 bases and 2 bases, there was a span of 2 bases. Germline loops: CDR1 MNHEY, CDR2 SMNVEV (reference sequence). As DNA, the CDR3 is TGTGCCAGCAGTTTTACCTATAATTCACCCCTCCACTTT. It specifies CASSFTYNSPLHF.

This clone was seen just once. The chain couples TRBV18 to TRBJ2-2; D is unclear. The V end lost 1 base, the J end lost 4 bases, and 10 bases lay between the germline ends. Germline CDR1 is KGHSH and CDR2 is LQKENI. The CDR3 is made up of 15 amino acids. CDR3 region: CASSPLQQITGELFF. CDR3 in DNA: TGTGCCAGCTCACCACTACAACAGATCACCGGGGAGCTGTTTTTT.

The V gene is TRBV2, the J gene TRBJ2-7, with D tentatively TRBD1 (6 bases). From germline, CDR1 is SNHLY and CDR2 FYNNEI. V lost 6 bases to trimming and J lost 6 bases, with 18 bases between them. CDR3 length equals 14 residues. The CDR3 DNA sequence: TGTGCCAGCAGCCCCACATCAGGGGACGGCGAGCAGTACTTC. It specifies CASSPTSGDGEQYF. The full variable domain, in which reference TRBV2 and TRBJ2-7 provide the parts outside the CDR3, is EPEVTQTPSHQVTQMGQEVILRCVPISNHLYFYWYRQILGQKVEFLVSFYNNEISEKSEIFDDQFSVERPDGSNFTLKIRSTKLEDSAMYFCASSPTSGDGEQYFGPGTRLTVT.

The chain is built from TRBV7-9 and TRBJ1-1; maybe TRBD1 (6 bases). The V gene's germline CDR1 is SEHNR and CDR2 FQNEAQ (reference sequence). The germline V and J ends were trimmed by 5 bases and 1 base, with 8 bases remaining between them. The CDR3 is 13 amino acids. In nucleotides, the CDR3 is TGTGCCAGCAGCGTACAGGGGAACACTGAAGCTTTCTTT. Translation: CASSVQGNTEAFF.

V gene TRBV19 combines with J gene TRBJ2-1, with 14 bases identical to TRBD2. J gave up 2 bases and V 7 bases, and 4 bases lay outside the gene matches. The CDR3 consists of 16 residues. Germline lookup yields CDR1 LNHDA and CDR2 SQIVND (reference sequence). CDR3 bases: TGTGCCAGTAAGGGACTAGCGGGGGCGACCTACAATGAGCAGTTCTTC. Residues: CASKGLAGATYNEQFF.

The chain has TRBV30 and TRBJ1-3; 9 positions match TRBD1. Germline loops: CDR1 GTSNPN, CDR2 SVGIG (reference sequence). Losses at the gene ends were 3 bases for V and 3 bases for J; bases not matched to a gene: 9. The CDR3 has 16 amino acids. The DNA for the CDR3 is TGTGCCTGGAGGGGGCTGGGACAGGGTAGTGGAAACACCATATATTTT. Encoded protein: CAWRGLGQGSGNTIYF.

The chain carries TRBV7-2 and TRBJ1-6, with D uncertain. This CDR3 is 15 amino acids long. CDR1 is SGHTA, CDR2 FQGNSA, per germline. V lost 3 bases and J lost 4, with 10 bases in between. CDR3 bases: TGTGCCAGCAGCTTTGCCGACACTTATAATTCACCCCTCCACTTT. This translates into CASSFADTYNSPLHF. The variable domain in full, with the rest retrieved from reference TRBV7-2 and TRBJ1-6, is GAGVSQSPSNKVTEKGKDVELRCDPISGHTALYWYRQSLGQGLEFLIYFQGNSAPDKSGLPSDRFSAERTGGSVSTLTIQRTQQEDSAVYLCASSFADTYNSPLHFGNGTRLTVT.

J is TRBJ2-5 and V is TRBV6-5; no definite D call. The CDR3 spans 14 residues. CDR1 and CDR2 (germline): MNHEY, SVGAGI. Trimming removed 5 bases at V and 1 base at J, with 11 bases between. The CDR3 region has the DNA TGTGCCAGCAGTGAATTTCAGATCCAAGAGACCCAGTACTTC. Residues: CASSEFQIQETQYF.

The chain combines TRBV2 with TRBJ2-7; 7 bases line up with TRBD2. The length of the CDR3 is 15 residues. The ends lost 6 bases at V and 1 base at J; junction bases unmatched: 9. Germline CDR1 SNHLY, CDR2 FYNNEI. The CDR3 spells CASRARREWSYEQYF. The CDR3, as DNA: TGTGCCAGCAGGGCCCGGCGGGAGTGGTCCTACGAGCAGTACTTC.